This TCR beta chain was captured in a study of T cells in localized non-small cell lung cancer. Study-wide findings and caveats: Owing to sequencing of a solitary tumor region, heterogeneity cannot be discounted. A higher density of T cells in blood coincided with extended overall survival. In adjacent lung appeared a median around 60 of the top 100 tumor clones. Uninvolved adjacent lung showed higher T cell clonality than tumor.

This CDR3 spans 15 amino acids. Germline loops: CDR1 MDHEN, CDR2 SYDVKM. Trimming took 6 bases from V and 0 from J, leaving 12 bases between them. This clone was picked up a small number of times. Its antigen is unknown. Data came from immunoSEQ multiplex PCR; TCRdb stores just in-frame clones and leaves some out. The sample includes almost 40,000 clones, roughly 85% of them seen just once. The origin of this receptor is an older male donor with stage II lung adenocarcinoma. The source was peripheral blood mononuclear cells, collected before any cancer treatment. This chain links TRBV28 with TRBJ1-3; D remains unclear. The CDR3 here is CASSVSDSSGNTIYF. The CDR3, as DNA: TGTGCCAGCAGCGTTTCGGATAGCTCTGGAAACACCATATATTTT.